The clone carrying this T cell receptor (beta chain) was counted at least ten times. Antigen specificity is unknown. The data stem from a study of T cell repertoires in cytomegalovirus infection. Findings and limits, study-wide: The response measured ex vivo was dominated by TCR beta clonotypes (HLA-C-restricted and CMV-specific). Cumulative frequency of public TCR beta families picked out carriers of CMV plus the relevant HLA.

A single record per CDR3 protein comes from TCRdb applying MiXCR to the reads. The sample includes some 320,000 distinct CDR3 sequences, over 7.5% seen only once; the top ten take approximately 4.5%. V was trimmed by 0 bases and J by 6 bases, leaving 9 bases between them. Germline V gene lookup returns CDR1 SGHVS and CDR2 FNYEAQ. The CDR3 loop spans 13 amino acids. The material sequenced was PBMCs. The TCR sequence derives from a human donor in good health (CMV status not recorded). Some clones in this sample may be carry-over from other donors' samples. This chain connects TRBV7-6 to TRBJ2-7, with D uncertain. The chain's CDR3 is CASSLAEWGEQYF. The CDR3 DNA is TGTGCCAGCAGCTTAGCGGAATGGGGCGAGCAGTACTTC.